The present T cell receptor (beta chain) was sequenced within a study of CD8 T cells in Susac syndrome. Germline loops: CDR1 GTSNPN, CDR2 SVGIG (reference sequence). With 0 bases removed from V and 6 bases from J, the gap between germline ends came to 7 bases. The CDR3 runs 12 residues. From blood CD8+ and CD4+ T cells, the TCR beta chain was sequenced. When the RNA was reverse transcribed, random hexamers were used with an input of roughly 0.45 to 1 ug. TCRdb re-called the immunoSEQ multiplex PCR reads with MiXCR, one entry per CDR3 protein. The data show roughly 130,000 distinct CDR3 sequences, around 94% seen once.

The sequence came from a human donor with multiple sclerosis. Sequenced input: CD4+ T cells from PBMCs. The chain has TRBV30 and TRBJ2-3; D is ambiguous. DNA of the CDR3: TGTGCCTGGAGTGTAGTACGGGATACGCAGTATTTT. Amino acids: CAWSVVRDTQYF. Complete variable domain (other parts from reference TRBV30 and TRBJ2-3): SQTIHQWPATLVQPVGSPLSLECTVEGTSNPNLYWYRQAAGRGLQLLFYSVGIGQISSEVPQNLSASRPQDRQFILSSKKLLLSDSGFYLCAWSVVRDTQYFGPGTRLTVL.